The 15 T cell receptor beta chains listed next were all sequenced from one sample in a study of blood T cell repertoires in COVID-19 (dated by TCRdb to the early 2020s). Libraries were built with the immunoSEQ multiplex PCR assay. In its TCRdb copy, this immuneACCESS table keeps in-frame sequences only and misses some clones. Where compared with another copy, unresolved V genes explain less than half of these, and the others have no known cause. This sample is represented by under 110,000 clones; more than 75% of them were singletons. Under 14% of the sample belongs to the ten largest clones. The material sequenced was peripheral blood. These TCRs come from a young woman with acute or convalescent COVID-19.

The CDR3 reads CASSLDGTQYF. CDR3 nucleotide sequence: TGTGCCAGCAGCTTAGACGGGACCCAGTACTTC. The V gene is TRBV11-2, the J gene TRBJ2-5; D call uncertain. V lost 0 bases and J lost 7, with 3 bases in between. The CDR3 loop spans 11 amino acids. Looked up from germline, CDR1 is SGHAT and CDR2 is FQNNGV.

The chain uses TRBV27 and TRBJ1-2; 10 bases align to TRBD1. V dropped 5 bases and J dropped 7; count of bases not matched to a gene: 4. CDR3 length: 13 residues. The germline V gene encodes CDR1 MNHEY and CDR2 SMNVEV (reference sequence). In DNA form, the CDR3 reads TGTGCCAGCAGTCGGGACAGGGGTTTTGGCTACACCTTC. This codes for CASSRDRGFGYTF.

With regard to this clone: Other DNA sequences of this sample code for an identical CDR3. CDR3 nucleotides: TGTGCCAGCAGCCCGGACAGGGGCAATCAGCCCCAGCATTTT. It codes for CASSPDRGNQPQHF. The V gene is TRBV27, the J gene TRBJ1-5; 8 nucleotides align to TRBD1. The CDR3 runs 14 residues. Germline lookup yields CDR1 MNHEY and CDR2 SMNVEV (reference sequence). The V and J ends lost 6 bases and 2 bases, in that order; junction bases with no gene match: 3.

The genes are TRBV7-9 and TRBJ1-2; 8 bases fit TRBD1. This CDR3 region has 15 residues. Germline-derived CDR1 and CDR2 are SEHNR and FQNEAQ (reference sequence). V lost 5 bases and J lost 2; bases outside the gene matches: 7. As DNA, the CDR3 is TGTGCCAGCAGCCGCGGCGCAGGGGGCAACTATGGCTACACCTTC. It is translated as CASSRGAGGNYGYTF. Using reference TRBV7-9 and TRBJ1-2 for the parts outside the CDR3, the full variable domain is DTGVSQNPRHKITKRGQNVTFRCDPISEHNRLYWYRQTLGQGPEFLTYFQNEAQLEKSRLLSDRFSAERPKGSFSTLEIQRTEQGDSAMYLCASSRGAGGNYGYTFGSGTRLTVV.

The V and J genes are TRBV28 and TRBJ1-3; the D is unclear. Germline V gene lookup returns CDR1 MDHEN and CDR2 SYDVKM. The CDR3 is 16 residues long. Trimming stripped 6 bases from V and 3 bases from J, with 18 bases between. Here the CDR3 DNA reads TGTGCCAGCAGGATAAGGAGGGAAGCTGTTGGAAACACCATATATTTT. Its translation is CASRIRREAVGNTIYF.

The chain uses TRBV6-5 and TRBJ1-2; perhaps TRBD1 as D (5 bases). The germline CDR1 and CDR2 sequences are MNHEY and SVGAGI. With 6 bases removed from V and 4 bases from J, the gap between germline ends came to 18 bases. This CDR3 is built from 15 residues. The CDR3 sequence is CASSRNQGGGYGYTF. CDR3 DNA sequence: TGTGCCAGCAGCCGAAATCAGGGAGGCGGCTATGGCTACACCTTC.

The chain joins TRBV10-3 to TRBJ2-1; TRBD1 might be the D (5 bases). The V end was cut by 0 bases, the J end by 4 bases, with 13 bases between. The germline V gene has CDR1 ENHRY and CDR2 SYGVKD. The CDR3 has 16 amino acids. The chain's CDR3 is CAISESGSGPYNEQFF. The CDR3 DNA follows: TGTGCCATCAGTGAGTCGGGGTCAGGGCCTTACAATGAGCAGTTCTTC.

V is TRBV7-8 and J is TRBJ2-7, with TRBD1 matching over 7 bases. V lost 7 bases to trimming and J lost 0 bases; unmatched junction nucleotides: 9. The CDR3 extends over 15 amino acids. Germline loops: CDR1 SGHVS, CDR2 FQNEAQ. The DNA of the CDR3 is TGTGCCAGCACCCTTGGGACAGTCAGCTCCTACGAGCAGTACTTC. The encoded protein is CASTLGTVSSYEQYF. Filled out from reference TRBV7-8 and TRBJ2-7, the complete variable domain reads GAGVSQSPRYKVAKRGQDVALRCDPISGHVSLFWYQQALGQGPEFLTYFQNEAQLDKSGLPSDRFFAERPEGSVSTLKIQRTQQEDSAVYLCASTLGTVSSYEQYFGPGTRLTVT.

The chain joins TRBV28 to TRBJ2-7; D is possibly TRBD1 (6 bases). With 3 bases removed from V and 5 bases from J, the gap between germline ends came to 8 bases. Germline V gene lookup returns CDR1 MDHEN and CDR2 SYDVKM. The CDR3 spans 12 residues. DNA for the CDR3: TGTGCCAGCAGTTTCCGGACAGACGAGCAGTACTTC. Its protein product is CASSFRTDEQYF. Full variable domain (rest looked up from reference TRBV28 and TRBJ2-7): DVKVTQSSRYLVKRTGEKVFLECVQDMDHENMFWYRQDPGLGLRLIYFSYDVKMKEKGDIPEGYSVSREKKERFSLILESASTNQTSMYLCASSFRTDEQYFGPGTRLTVT.

This clone appeared a single time. The chain uses TRBV11-3 and TRBJ2-2, with D possibly matching TRBD1 (5 bases). The V end lost 6 bases, the J end lost 2 bases, and 25 bases lay between the germline ends. Germline CDR1 is SGHNT and CDR2 is YENEEA. The CDR3 covers 19 residues. CDR3 sequence: CASRPDRRFPVRNTGELFF. CDR3 bases: TGTGCCAGCAGACCAGACAGAAGGTTCCCGGTACGCAACACCGGGGAGCTGTTTTTT.

The chain carries TRBV5-6 and TRBJ1-2; TRBD1 is a possible D gene (6 bases). CDR1 and CDR2 (germline): SGHDT, YYEEEE. The ends were cut back, 4 bases at V and 6 bases at J, with 13 bases in the middle. The CDR3 totals 13 residues. This CDR3 is CASSLEQGHGYTF. Here the CDR3 DNA reads TGTGCCAGCAGCCTGGAGCAGGGGCATGGCTACACCTTC.

V is TRBV20-1 and J is TRBJ1-2, with D uncertain. The CDR3 covers 11 residues. In germline, CDR1 is DFQATT, CDR2 SNEGSKA (reference sequence). Trimming stripped 7 bases from V and 1 base from J, with 7 bases between. The CDR3 DNA follows: TGCAGTGGAGAATTTAACTATGGCTACACCTTC. This sequence encodes CSGEFNYGYTF.

The chain carries TRBV7-9 and TRBJ1-2, with 12 nucleotides matching TRBD1. The ends lost 5 bases at V and 5 bases at J; junction bases unmatched: 6. The CDR3 covers 15 residues. Germline CDR1 reads SEHNR; CDR2 reads FQNEAQ (reference sequence). The CDR3 nucleotides read TGTGCCAGCAGCCGGGGACAGGGGGCTGGGTATGGCTACACCTTC. It translates to CASSRGQGAGYGYTF.

V usage is TRBV19 and J usage is TRBJ2-3; perhaps TRBD2 as D (6 bases). CDR3 size: 14 residues. Germline V gene data show CDR1 as LNHDA and CDR2 as SQIVND (reference sequence). V was cut by 2 bases and J by 4 bases, with 10 bases left in between. The CDR3: CASSIRGISDTQYF. The CDR3 nucleotides read TGTGCCAGTAGTATACGGGGGATTTCAGATACGCAGTATTTT.

The chain employs TRBV9 and TRBJ1-2; D is ambiguous. V was cut by 4 bases and J by 5 bases, with 15 bases left in between. The CDR3 is 14 residues long. Germline V lookup: CDR1 SGDLS, CDR2 YYNGEE. The CDR3 sequence is CASSFTGNEYGYTF. CDR3 DNA sequence: TGTGCCAGCAGCTTTACCGGGAATGAGTATGGCTACACCTTC.